The clone carrying this T cell receptor beta chain was observed a few times. V was clipped by 2 bases and J by 5 bases; unmatched bases: 5. Germline V gene data show CDR1 as MNHEY and CDR2 as SMNVEV (reference sequence). The CDR3 consists of 15 residues. The data were taken from a study of blood T cells in healthy people across ages. Primed by a sample-barcoded 5' primer and a J-beta primer mix, a second PCR proceeded for about 7 to 11 cycles. A template-switch adaptor that had 12 random nucleotides put a tag on each cDNA molecule. TCRdb re-analysed the 5' RACE reads in MiXCR, keeping a single row per CDR3 protein. There are about 1.4 million distinct CDR3 sequences in the sample; roughly 60% occur only once, and over 5.5% lies in the top ten.

Sequencing input: blood. The gene calls are TRBV27 and TRBJ2-5, with 10 bases identical to TRBD2. The sequence was collected from a man between 18 and 35 years old in good health. CDR3 in amino acids: CASSLTSGMLETQYF. The CDR3 DNA follows: TGTGCCAGCAGTTTAACTAGCGGGATGTTGGAGACCCAGTACTTC.